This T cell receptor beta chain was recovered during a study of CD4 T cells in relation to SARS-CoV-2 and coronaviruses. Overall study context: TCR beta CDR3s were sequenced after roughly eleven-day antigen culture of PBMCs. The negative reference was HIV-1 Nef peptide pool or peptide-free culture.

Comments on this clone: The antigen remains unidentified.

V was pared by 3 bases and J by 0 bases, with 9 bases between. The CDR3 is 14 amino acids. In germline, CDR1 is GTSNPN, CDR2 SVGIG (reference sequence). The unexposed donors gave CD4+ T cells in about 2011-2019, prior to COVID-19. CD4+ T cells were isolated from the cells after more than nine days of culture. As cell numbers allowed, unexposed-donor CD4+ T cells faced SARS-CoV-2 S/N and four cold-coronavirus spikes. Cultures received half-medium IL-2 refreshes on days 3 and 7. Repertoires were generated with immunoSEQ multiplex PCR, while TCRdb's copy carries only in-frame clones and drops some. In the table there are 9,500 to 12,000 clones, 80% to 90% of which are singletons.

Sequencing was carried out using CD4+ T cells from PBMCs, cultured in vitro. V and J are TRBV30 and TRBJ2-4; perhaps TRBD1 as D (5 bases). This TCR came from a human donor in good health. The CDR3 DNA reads TGTGCCTGGAGCCAGGACATAGCCAAAAACATTCAGTACTTC. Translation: CAWSQDIAKNIQYF.